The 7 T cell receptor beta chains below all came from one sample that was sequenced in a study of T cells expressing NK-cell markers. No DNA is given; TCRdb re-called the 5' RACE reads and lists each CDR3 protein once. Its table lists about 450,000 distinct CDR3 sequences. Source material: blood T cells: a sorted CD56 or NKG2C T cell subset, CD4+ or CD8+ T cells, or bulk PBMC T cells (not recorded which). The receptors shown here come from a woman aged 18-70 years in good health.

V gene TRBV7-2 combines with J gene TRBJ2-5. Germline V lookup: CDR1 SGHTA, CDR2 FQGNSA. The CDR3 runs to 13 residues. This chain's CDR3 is CASSPDLKETQYF. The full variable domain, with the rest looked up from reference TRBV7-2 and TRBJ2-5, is GAGVSQSPSNKVTEKGKDVELRCDPISGHTALYWYRQSLGQGLEFLIYFQGNSAPDKSGLPSDRFSAERTGGSVSTLTIQRTQQEDSAVYLCASSPDLKETQYFGPGTRLLVL.

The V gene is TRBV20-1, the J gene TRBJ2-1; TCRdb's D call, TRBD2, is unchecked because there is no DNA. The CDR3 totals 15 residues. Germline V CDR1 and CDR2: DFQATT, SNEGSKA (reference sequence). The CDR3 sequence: CSARDVAGHYNEQFF.

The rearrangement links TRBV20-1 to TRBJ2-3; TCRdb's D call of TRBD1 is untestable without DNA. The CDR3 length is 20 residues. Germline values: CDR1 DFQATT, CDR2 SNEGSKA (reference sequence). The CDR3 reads CSASLQGIFGGRLSTDTQYF.

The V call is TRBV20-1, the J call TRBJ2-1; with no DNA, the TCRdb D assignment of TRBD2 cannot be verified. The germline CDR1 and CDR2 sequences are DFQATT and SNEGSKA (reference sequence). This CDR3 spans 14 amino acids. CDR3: CSARGGAYPNEQFF.

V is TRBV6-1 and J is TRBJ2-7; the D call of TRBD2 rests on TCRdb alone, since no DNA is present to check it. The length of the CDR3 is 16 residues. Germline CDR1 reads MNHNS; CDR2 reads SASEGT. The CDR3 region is CASSGGREGPTLKQYF.

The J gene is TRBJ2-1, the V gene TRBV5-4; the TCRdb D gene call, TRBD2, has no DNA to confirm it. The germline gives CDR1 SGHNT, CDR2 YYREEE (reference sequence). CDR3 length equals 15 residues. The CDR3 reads CASNPAGGSFGEQFF.

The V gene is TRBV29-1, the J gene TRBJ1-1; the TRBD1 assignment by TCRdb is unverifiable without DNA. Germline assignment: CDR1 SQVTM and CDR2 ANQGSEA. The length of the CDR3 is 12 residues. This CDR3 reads CSVVDRETEAFF.